Below are 27 T cell receptor beta chains sequenced from a single sample in a study of radiotherapy plus CTLA-4 blockade in lung cancer. The data were produced by immunoSEQ multiplex PCR, yet TCRdb's version contains in-frame clones alone and is incomplete. The sample carries some 30,000 clones, 79% recorded once. The sample was peripheral blood, taken from a patient treated with radiotherapy plus ipilimumab. These receptors were collected from a human donor with non-small cell lung cancer that progressed on radiotherapy plus ipilimumab.

The chain uses TRBV7-3 and TRBJ2-1; TRBD2 agrees at 11 bases. CDR1 is SGHTA, CDR2 FQGTGA, per germline. The CDR3 contains 17 residues. V dropped 6 bases and J dropped 1; count of bases not matched to a gene: 8. CDR3 in amino acids: CASSHQLAGVSYNEQFF. The CDR3 bases are TGTGCCAGCAGTCACCAACTAGCGGGAGTGTCCTACAATGAGCAGTTCTTC.

This clone has only one observation. The rearrangement links TRBV6-1 to TRBJ1-1; D unresolved. This CDR3 is 15 amino acids long. V lost 6 bases to trimming and J lost 0 bases, with 14 bases between them. CDR1 and CDR2 from the germline V gene are MNHNS and SASEGT. The CDR3 DNA reads TGTGCCAGCAGCGCTAATTCCGGTGTGAACACTGAAGCTTTCTTT. Translated, it gives CASSANSGVNTEAFF.

The chain links TRBV5-1 to TRBJ2-3; 9 positions agree with TRBD1. The V gene end was trimmed by 7 bases and the J gene end by 1 base; junction bases not matched to a gene: 7. Germline lookup yields CDR1 SGHRS and CDR2 YFSETQ. The CDR3 consists of 15 residues. The CDR3 loop is CASHDTGGRTDTQYF. CDR3 sequence (DNA): TGCGCCAGCCATGACACAGGGGGCCGCACAGATACGCAGTATTTT.

The CDR3, as DNA: TGTGCCAGCCTCCCCCGAGACAGGATGAACACCGGGGAGCTGTTTTTT. Translated: CASLPRDRMNTGELFF. This rearrangement joins TRBV2 to TRBJ2-2; D is perhaps TRBD1 (6 bases). Germline CDR1 reads SNHLY; CDR2 reads FYNNEI. V lost 8 bases to trimming and J lost 1 base, with 17 bases between them. The CDR3 loop spans 16 amino acids.

This chain joins TRBV6-5 and TRBJ2-1; TRBD2 matches 9 bases. The CDR3 has 15 amino acids. V was clipped by 2 bases and J by 5 bases; unmatched bases: 4. CDR1 and CDR2 from the germline V gene are MNHEY and SVGAGI. The CDR3 spells CASSYGAGGNNEQFF. The CDR3 bases are TGTGCCAGCAGTTACGGGGCGGGGGGGAACAATGAGCAGTTCTTC.

J is TRBJ1-2 and V is TRBV28; possible D gene TRBD1, 5 bases. The CDR3 sequence is 13 residues long. Germline CDR1 reads MDHEN; CDR2 reads SYDVKM. V was pared by 5 bases and J by 5 bases, with 12 bases between. DNA for the CDR3: TGTGCCAGCAGTCCACAGGTGGAGTATGGCTACACCTTC. Translation gives CASSPQVEYGYTF.

V usage is TRBV29-1 and J usage is TRBJ1-1; D might be TRBD1 (5 bases). This CDR3 is 13 amino acids long. V lost 2 bases and J 4 bases, leaving 11 bases between the germline ends. CDR1 and CDR2 from the germline V gene are SQVTM and ANQGSEA. Written as DNA, the CDR3 is TGCAGCGTTGAACCTGGGGGGGGCACTGAAGCTTTCTTT. Translation: CSVEPGGGTEAFF.

The gene calls are TRBV4-3 and TRBJ1-2; tentative D call: TRBD1 (5 bases). This CDR3 is built from 15 residues. Trimming cost V 0 bases and J 4 bases, with 12 bases left between them. CDR1 is LGHNA and CDR2 is YSLEER in the germline V gene. This chain's CDR3 is CASSQDFDSLYGYTF. CDR3 sequence (DNA): TGCGCCAGCAGCCAAGATTTCGACAGCCTCTATGGCTACACCTTC.

The CDR3 sequence: CASSFRAGRDEKLFF. The CDR3 DNA is TGTGCCAGCAGCTTTAGGGCAGGGAGAGACGAAAAACTGTTTTTT. This chain uses TRBV7-8 with TRBJ1-4, with D possibly TRBD1 on 5 matching bases. The germline V and J ends were trimmed by 3 bases and 8 bases, with 16 bases remaining between them. Germline V gene sequence: CDR1 SGHVS, CDR2 FQNEAQ. The CDR3 loop spans 15 amino acids.

The table lists this clone with a few counts. This chain joins TRBV6-9 and TRBJ1-2; unclear D gene. There are 15 residues in the CDR3. Between the trimmed V and J ends, which lost 4 bases and 4 bases, there was a span of 16 bases. The V gene's germline CDR1 is MNHGY and CDR2 SVAAGI. CDR3 nucleotide sequence: TGTGCCAGCAGTTCCGAGGCCCTGCTCGGCTATGGCTACACCTTC. This translates into CASSSEALLGYGYTF.

This clone has just one count. The chain links TRBV7-2 to TRBJ2-3; no firm D call. CDR3 length equals 13 residues. Germline CDR1 SGHTA, CDR2 FQGNSA. Deletions cut 3 bases from V and 0 bases from J, with 4 bases between. The CDR3 DNA sequence: TGTGCCAGCAGCTTCGGCAGCACAGATACGCAGTATTTT. As protein: CASSFGSTDTQYF.

The genes are TRBV28 and TRBJ2-7; D is unresolved. Germline-derived CDR1 and CDR2 are MDHEN and SYDVKM. This CDR3 spans 12 amino acids. Trimming stripped 6 bases from V and 3 bases from J, with 9 bases between. The CDR3 DNA is TGTGCCAGCAGCCCATCTTTCTACGAGCAGTACTTC. This gives the protein CASSPSFYEQYF.

This clone was picked up a small number of times. The V and J genes are TRBV28 and TRBJ2-3; either TRBD1 or TRBD2 may supply D (5 bases each). The germline CDR1 and CDR2 sequences are MDHEN and SYDVKM. CDR3 size: 14 residues. With 6 bases removed from V and 2 bases from J, the gap between germline ends came to 12 bases. The CDR3 spells CASSRDAVTDTQYF. The CDR3 DNA follows: TGTGCCAGCAGCCGGGACGCGGTCACAGATACGCAGTATTTT.

V is TRBV27 and J is TRBJ2-7, with 10 nucleotides matching TRBD1. V shed 4 bases and J 10 bases; nucleotides not matched to a gene: 13. This CDR3 is built from 15 residues. CDR1 MNHEY and CDR2 SMNVEV come from the germline V gene (reference sequence). CDR3 DNA sequence: TGTGCCAGCAGTTCCTGGACAGGGGGTTATCCAGAACAGTACTTC. Translated: CASSSWTGGYPEQYF.

The chain has TRBV5-6 and TRBJ2-7; TRBD1 aligns across 10 bases. J lost 3 bases, V lost 4 bases, and 1 base had no gene match. The V gene's germline CDR1 is SGHDT and CDR2 YYEEEE. The CDR3 has 13 amino acids. CDR3 bases: TGTGCCAGCAGCAGGGACAGGGGCTACGAGCAGTACTTC. It specifies CASSRDRGYEQYF.

The chain uses TRBV4-1 and TRBJ1-1; weak D call: TRBD1 (5 bases). Germline values: CDR1 MGHRA, CDR2 YSYEKL. V was pared by 7 bases and J by 6 bases, with 18 bases between. The CDR3 totals 14 residues. The CDR3 DNA is TGCGCCAGCACCCGAGAGGGGAACGTCGCTGAAGCTTTCTTT. This encodes CASTREGNVAEAFF.

This rearrangement joins TRBV5-1 to TRBJ2-2, with D uncertain. The germline V gene has CDR1 SGHRS and CDR2 YFSETQ. The V end lost 1 base, the J end lost 6 bases, and 13 bases lay between the germline ends. The CDR3 covers 15 residues. The CDR3 coding sequence is TGCGCCAGCAGCTTGAGGGAAGCCGGACCCGGGGAGCTGTTTTTT. This gives the protein CASSLREAGPGELFF.

This clone was found once. The chain links TRBV28 to TRBJ2-2; D tentatively fits TRBD1 or TRBD2 (5 bases each). V dropped 3 bases and J dropped 2 bases, with 7 bases sitting between them. The germline gives CDR1 MDHEN, CDR2 SYDVKM. The CDR3 covers 14 residues. CDR3 sequence reads: CASSFGTNTGELFF. The CDR3 coding sequence is TGTGCCAGCAGTTTCGGGACCAACACCGGGGAGCTGTTTTTT.

This sequence joins TRBV5-1 and TRBJ2-2, with TRBD2 identical over 7 bases. This CDR3 has 17 amino acids. V lost 3 bases and J lost 3; bases outside the gene matches: 11. Germline lookup yields CDR1 SGHRS and CDR2 YFSETQ. CDR3 in amino acids: CASSSLAGDRDTGELFF. CDR3 nucleotides: TGCGCCAGCAGCTCCCTGGCGGGAGACCGGGACACCGGGGAGCTGTTTTTT.

This sequence joins TRBV2 and TRBJ2-3, with TRBD1 matching over 10 bases. The CDR3 has 14 amino acids. V trimming: 7 bases; J trimming: 5 bases; junction bases outside the gene matches: 6. Germline values: CDR1 SNHLY, CDR2 FYNNEI. The CDR3 loop is CASTLTGGVDTQYF. CDR3 DNA: TGTGCCAGCACTTTGACAGGGGGCGTAGATACGCAGTATTTT.

The V and J genes are TRBV6-5 and TRBJ1-2; no clear D gene. Germline CDR1 is MNHEY and CDR2 is SVGAGI. CDR3 length equals 15 residues. Trimming removed 0 bases at V and 2 bases at J, with 10 bases between. The CDR3 loop is CASSYSVGRNYGYTF. In DNA form, the CDR3 reads TGTGCCAGCAGTTACTCGGTAGGGAGAAACTATGGCTACACCTTC.

The rearrangement joins TRBV2 to TRBJ1-5; tentative D call: TRBD1 (5 bases). The V end lost 6 bases, the J end lost 7 bases, and 13 bases lay between the germline ends. Germline CDR1 is SNHLY and CDR2 is FYNNEI. The length of the CDR3 is 13 residues. CDR3 protein: CASSPPPGQPQHF. CDR3 nucleotides: TGTGCCAGCAGCCCACCCCCAGGGCAGCCCCAGCATTTT.

The CDR3 spells CSGIGASNEKLFF. The CDR3 region has the DNA TGCAGTGGGATTGGGGCTAGTAATGAAAAACTGTTTTTT. This chain joins TRBV29-1 and TRBJ1-4, with a possible D match to TRBD1 (5 bases). Germline CDR1 reads SQVTM; CDR2 reads ANQGSEA. The length of the CDR3 is 13 residues.

The gene calls are TRBV28 and TRBJ1-5; D uncertain. V lost 5 bases and J lost 2, with 16 bases in between. Germline CDR1 and CDR2: MDHEN and SYDVKM. The CDR3 is 16 residues long. This CDR3 is CASSALRGTGNQPQHF. The CDR3 nucleotides are TGTGCCAGCAGTGCCTTACGGGGTACCGGCAATCAGCCCCAGCATTTT.

V gene TRBV5-6 combines with J gene TRBJ1-4, with D uncertain. The CDR3 runs to 12 residues. Germline V gene data show CDR1 as SGHDT and CDR2 as YYEEEE. V lost 4 bases and J lost 8, with 9 bases in between. Here the CDR3 DNA reads TGTGCCAGCAGCATGGATTCGGAAAAACTGTTTTTT. Its protein product is CASSMDSEKLFF.

This rearrangement joins TRBV11-3 to TRBJ2-2; D may be TRBD1 (6 bases). Germline lookup yields CDR1 SGHNT and CDR2 YENEEA. V was clipped by 3 bases and J by 4 bases, with 12 bases between them. The CDR3 totals 15 residues. The CDR3 reads CASSFRGKVTGELFF. The CDR3 DNA reads TGTGCCAGCAGCTTCAGGGGAAAGGTCACCGGGGAGCTGTTTTTT.

This rearrangement joins TRBV5-1 to TRBJ2-7; 9 nucleotides agree with TRBD1. Germline CDR1 is SGHRS and CDR2 is YFSETQ. V gave up 1 base and J gave up 3 bases; unmatched junction bases: 2. The CDR3 extends over 14 amino acids. The CDR3 bases are TGCGCCAGCAGCTTGTTGGACAGGGGCTACGAGCAGTACTTC. It yields the protein CASSLLDRGYEQYF.